These T cell receptor beta chains were read from a single sample in a study of monozygotic twins with inflammatory bowel disease. TCRdb re-called the 5' RACE reads, yielding one record per CDR3 amino acid sequence without DNA. Recorded for this sample: about 330,000 distinct CDR3 sequences. Material for sequencing was blood. All receptors come from a human donor with ulcerative colitis or Crohn's disease, or a healthy co-twin of an affected twin (not recorded which). Each CDR3 is given with its conserved first and last residue.

>TRBV6-1|TRBJ1-1
CASSEAKSSRDTEAFF
>TRBV5-6|TRBJ1-6
CASSSFERGDSPLHF
>TRBV14|TRBJ1-2
CASSQPDTGPGGYTF
>TRBV15|TRBJ2-2
CATSSGQGYGTGELFF
>TRBV12-3/TRBV12-4|TRBJ2-1
CASSLWASVDEQFF
>TRBV20-1|TRBJ2-7
CSAPEPGQSYEQYF
>TRBV11-2|TRBJ2-1
CASSLGTRLGQQFF
>TRBV7-9|TRBJ2-7
CASAPAWTGTYEQYF
>TRBV20-1|TRBJ1-6
CSASRYRAPESPLHF
>TRBV4-1|TRBJ2-2
CASSQPHGQNTGELFF